This is a list of T cell receptor beta chains from one sample in a study of T cell repertoires in cytomegalovirus infection. TCRdb re-derived calls from the reads in MiXCR, one entry per CDR3 protein. The sample carries 170,000 or so distinct CDR3 sequences, about 15% recorded once. Sequencing was done on a sample of CD8+ T cells from PBMCs. The receptors shown here come from a human donor in good health (CMV status not recorded). Some clones in this sample may be carry-over from other donors' samples. The CDR3 runs from the conserved cysteine through the conserved F or W.

j_call v_call cdr3_aa
TRBJ1-2 TRBV6-2/TRBV6-3 CASSSLEEGDGYTF
TRBJ2-7 TRBV6-8 CASSYTLAGNSYEQYF
TRBJ2-1 TRBV7-2 CASSPEPGSYNEQFF
TRBJ2-5 TRBV28 CASRPGLAQETQYF
TRBJ2-1 TRBV7-6 CASSTAGAGNEQFF
TRBJ1-1 TRBV4-1 CASSQGVEAFF
TRBJ2-5 TRBV6-2/TRBV6-3 CASSYGGETQYF
TRBJ2-3 TRBV29-1 CSVEDIMDVGTQYF
TRBJ2-1 TRBV7-8 CASSLYGESSYNEQFF
TRBJ1-1 TRBV7-8 CASSLGIAGFANTEAFF